This TCR beta chain was recovered during a study of T cells after yellow fever vaccination. Regarding the study as a whole: Subsequent booster samples again held most clones from primary vaccination (96% CD4, roughly 88% CD8). Weaker overall was a secondary response that nonetheless peaked faster, on day 5 versus 15.

Of note for this clonotype: Its antigen is as yet unknown.

TCRdb re-called the 5' RACE reads with MiXCR, one entry per CDR3 protein. The sample carries around 610,000 distinct CDR3 sequences, about 14% recorded once. The V end lost 1 base, the J end lost 4 bases, and 10 bases lay between the germline ends. The CDR3 extends over 14 amino acids. The germline V gene encodes CDR1 LGHDT and CDR2 YNNKEL (reference sequence). The sequence derives from a man younger than 45 who received the YFV17D yellow fever vaccine. The chain recombines TRBV3-1 with TRBJ1-2; D unresolved. The sequenced sample was PBMCs, obtained on the day of the yellow fever booster vaccination. The CDR3 region is CASSQGVYSYGYTF. For the CDR3, the DNA is TGTGCCAGCAGCCAAGGGGTGTATAGCTATGGCTACACCTTC.